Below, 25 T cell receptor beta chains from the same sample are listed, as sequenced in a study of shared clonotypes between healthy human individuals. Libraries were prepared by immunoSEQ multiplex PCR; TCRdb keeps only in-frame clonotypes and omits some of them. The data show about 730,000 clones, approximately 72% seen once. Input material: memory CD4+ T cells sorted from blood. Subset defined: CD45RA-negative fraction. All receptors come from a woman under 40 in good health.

The CDR3 sequence is CASSPLGLAGVYEQYF. The CDR3 DNA reads TGTGCCAGCAGCCCATTGGGACTAGCGGGAGTCTACGAGCAGTACTTC. This chain links TRBV9 with TRBJ2-7; 14 nucleotides agree with TRBD2. The CDR3 is made up of 16 amino acids. In germline, CDR1 is SGDLS, CDR2 YYNGEE. J gave up 3 bases and V 4 bases, and 6 bases lay outside the gene matches. Based on the CDR3 plus reference TRBV9 and TRBJ2-7, the full variable domain is DSGVTQTPKHLITATGQRVTLRCSPRSGDLSVYWYQQSLDQGLQFLIQYYNGEERAKGNILERFSAQQFPDLHSELNLSSLELGDSALYFCASSPLGLAGVYEQYFGPGTRLTVT.

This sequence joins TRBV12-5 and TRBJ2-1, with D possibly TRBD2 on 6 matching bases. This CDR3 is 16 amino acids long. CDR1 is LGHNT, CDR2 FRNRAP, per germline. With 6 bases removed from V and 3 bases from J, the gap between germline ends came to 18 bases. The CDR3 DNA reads TGTGCTAGTGGCCAGGGAGCGGGTTTGGGCTACAATGAGCAGTTCTTC. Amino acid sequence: CASGQGAGLGYNEQFF. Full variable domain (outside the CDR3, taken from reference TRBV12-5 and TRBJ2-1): DARVTQTPRHKVTEMGQEVTMRCQPILGHNTVFWYRQTMMQGLELLAYFRNRAPLDDSGMPKDRFSAEMPDATLATLKIQPSEPRDSAVYFCASGQGAGLGYNEQFFGPGTRLTVL.

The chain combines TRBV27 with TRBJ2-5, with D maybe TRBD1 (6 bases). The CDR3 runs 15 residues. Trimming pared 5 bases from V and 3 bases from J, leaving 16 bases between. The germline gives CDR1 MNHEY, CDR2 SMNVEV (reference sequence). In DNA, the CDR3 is TGTGCCAGCAGTCCCCGCAGAGGGGGTGAAGAGACCCAGTACTTC. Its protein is CASSPRRGGEETQYF.

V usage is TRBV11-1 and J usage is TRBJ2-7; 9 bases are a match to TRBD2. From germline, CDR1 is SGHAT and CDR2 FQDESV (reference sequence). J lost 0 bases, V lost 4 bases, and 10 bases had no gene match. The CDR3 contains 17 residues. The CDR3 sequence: CASSSPLGSGSSYEQYF. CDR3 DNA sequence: TGTGCCAGCAGCTCTCCCCTTGGTAGCGGGAGCTCCTACGAGCAGTACTTC.

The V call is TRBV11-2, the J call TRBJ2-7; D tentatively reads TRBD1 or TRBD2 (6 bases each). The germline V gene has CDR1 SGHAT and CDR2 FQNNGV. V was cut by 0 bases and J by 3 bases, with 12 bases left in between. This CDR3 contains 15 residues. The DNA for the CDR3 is TGTGCCAGCAGCTTAGATGGAGGGGGGTACTACGAGCAGTACTTC. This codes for CASSLDGGGYYEQYF.

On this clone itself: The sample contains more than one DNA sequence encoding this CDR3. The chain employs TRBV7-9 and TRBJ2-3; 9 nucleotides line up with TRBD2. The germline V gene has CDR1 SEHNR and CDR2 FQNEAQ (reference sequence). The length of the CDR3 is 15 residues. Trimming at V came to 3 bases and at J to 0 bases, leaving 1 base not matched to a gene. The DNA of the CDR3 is TGTGCCAGCAGCTTTACTAGCGGGAGCACAGATACGCAGTATTTT. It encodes CASSFTSGSTDTQYF.

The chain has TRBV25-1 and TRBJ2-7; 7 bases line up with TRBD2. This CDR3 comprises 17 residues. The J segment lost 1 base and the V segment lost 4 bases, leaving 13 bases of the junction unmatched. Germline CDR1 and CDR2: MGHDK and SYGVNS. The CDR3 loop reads CASSGTVTSPVSYEQYF. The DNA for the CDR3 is TGTGCCAGCAGTGGGACCGTGACTAGCCCCGTTTCCTACGAGCAGTACTTC.

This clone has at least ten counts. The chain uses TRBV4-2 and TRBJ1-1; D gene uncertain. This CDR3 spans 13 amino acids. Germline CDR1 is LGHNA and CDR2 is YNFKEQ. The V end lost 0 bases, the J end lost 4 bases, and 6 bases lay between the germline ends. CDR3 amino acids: CASSQDQFTEAFF. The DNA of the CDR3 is TGTGCCAGCAGCCAAGACCAGTTCACTGAAGCTTTCTTT.

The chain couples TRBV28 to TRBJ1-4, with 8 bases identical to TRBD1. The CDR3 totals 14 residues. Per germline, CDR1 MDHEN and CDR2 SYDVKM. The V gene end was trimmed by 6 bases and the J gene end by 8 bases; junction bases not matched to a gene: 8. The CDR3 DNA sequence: TGTGCCAGCAGCCCGGGACAGGTACGCGAAAAACTGTTTTTT. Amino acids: CASSPGQVREKLFF.

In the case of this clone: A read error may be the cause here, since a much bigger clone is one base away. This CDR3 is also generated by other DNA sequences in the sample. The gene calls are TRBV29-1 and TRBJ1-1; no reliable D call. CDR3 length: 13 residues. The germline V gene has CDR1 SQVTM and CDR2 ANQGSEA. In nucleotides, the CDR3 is TGCAGCGTTAGAACGGGCGGGAACACTGAAGCCTTCTTT. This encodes CSVRTGGNTEAFF.

CDR3 protein: CASSARLAGGVEQFF. The CDR3 DNA is TGTGCCAGCAGCGCTAGACTAGCGGGAGGGGTTGAGCAGTTCTTC. The chain employs TRBV5-5 and TRBJ2-1; 14 bases map to TRBD2. Germline lookup yields CDR1 SGHKS and CDR2 YYEKEE (reference sequence). The CDR3 contains 15 residues. V shed 4 bases, J shed 9 bases, and the junction held 6 bases outside the gene matches.

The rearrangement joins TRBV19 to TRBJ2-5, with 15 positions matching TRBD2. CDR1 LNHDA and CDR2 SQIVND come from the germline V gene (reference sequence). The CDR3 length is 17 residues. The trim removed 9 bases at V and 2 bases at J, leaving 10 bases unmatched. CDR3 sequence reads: CASRRTSGRAGQETQYF. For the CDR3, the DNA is TGTGCCAGCAGACGGACTAGCGGGAGGGCCGGGCAAGAGACCCAGTACTTC.

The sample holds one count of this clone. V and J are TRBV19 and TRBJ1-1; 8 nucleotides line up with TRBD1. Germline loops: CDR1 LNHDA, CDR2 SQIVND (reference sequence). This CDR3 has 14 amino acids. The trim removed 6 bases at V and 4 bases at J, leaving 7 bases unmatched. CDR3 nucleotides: TGTGCCAGTAGAAACAGGGGGGGCGGCACTGAAGCTTTCTTT. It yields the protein CASRNRGGGTEAFF.

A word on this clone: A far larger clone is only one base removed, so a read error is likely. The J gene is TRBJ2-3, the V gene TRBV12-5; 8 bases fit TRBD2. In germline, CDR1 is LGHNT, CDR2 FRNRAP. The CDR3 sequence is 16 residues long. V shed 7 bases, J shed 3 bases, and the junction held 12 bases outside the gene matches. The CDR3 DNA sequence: TGTGCTAGTGCCCTTGAGGCGGGAGGAGGTACAGATACGCAGTATTTT. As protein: CASALEAGGGTDTQYF.

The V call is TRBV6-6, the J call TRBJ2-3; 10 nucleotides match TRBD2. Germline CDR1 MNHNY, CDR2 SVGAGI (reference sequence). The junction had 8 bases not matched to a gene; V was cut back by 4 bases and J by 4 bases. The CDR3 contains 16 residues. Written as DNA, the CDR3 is TGTGCCAGCAGTTCCAGTGCTAGCGGGAGCCCAGATACGCAGTATTTT. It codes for CASSSSASGSPDTQYF.

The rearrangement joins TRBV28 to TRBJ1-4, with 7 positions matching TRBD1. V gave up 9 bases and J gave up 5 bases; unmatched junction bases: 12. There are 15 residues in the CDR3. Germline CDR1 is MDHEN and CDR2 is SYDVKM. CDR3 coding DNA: TGTGCCAGTAACCCAACGGGACAGAAAAATGAAAAACTGTTTTTT. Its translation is CASNPTGQKNEKLFF.

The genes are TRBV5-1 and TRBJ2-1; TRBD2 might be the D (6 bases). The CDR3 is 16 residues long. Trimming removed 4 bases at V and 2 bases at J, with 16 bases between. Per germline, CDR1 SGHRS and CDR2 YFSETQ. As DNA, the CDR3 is TGCGCCAGCAGCCCAGGTAGCGGAGGAACCTACAATGAGCAGTTCTTC. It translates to CASSPGSGGTYNEQFF.

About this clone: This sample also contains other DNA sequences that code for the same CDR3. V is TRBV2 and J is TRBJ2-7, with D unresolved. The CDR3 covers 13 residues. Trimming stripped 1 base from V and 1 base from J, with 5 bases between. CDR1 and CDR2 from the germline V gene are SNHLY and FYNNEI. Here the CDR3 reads CASSEGHSYEQYF. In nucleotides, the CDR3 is TGTGCCAGCAGTGAAGGACATTCCTACGAGCAGTACTTC.

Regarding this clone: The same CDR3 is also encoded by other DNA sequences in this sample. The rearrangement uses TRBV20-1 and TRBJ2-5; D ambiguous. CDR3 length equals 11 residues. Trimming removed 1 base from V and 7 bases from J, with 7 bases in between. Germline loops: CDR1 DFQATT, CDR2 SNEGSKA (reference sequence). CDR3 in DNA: TGCAGTGCTAGAGTTGGCGGGACCCAGTACTTC. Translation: CSARVGGTQYF.

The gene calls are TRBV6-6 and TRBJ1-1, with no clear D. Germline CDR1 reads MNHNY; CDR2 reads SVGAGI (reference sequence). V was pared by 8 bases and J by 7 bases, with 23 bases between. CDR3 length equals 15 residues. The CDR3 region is CASVNSRAPSDEAFF. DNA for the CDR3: TGTGCCAGCGTTAATTCGAGGGCGCCCTCGGATGAAGCTTTCTTT.

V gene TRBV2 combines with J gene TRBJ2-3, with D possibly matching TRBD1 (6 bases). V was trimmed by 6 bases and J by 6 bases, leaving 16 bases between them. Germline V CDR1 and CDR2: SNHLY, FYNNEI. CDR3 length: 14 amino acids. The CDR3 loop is CASSTGTPRDTQYF. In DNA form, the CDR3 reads TGTGCCAGCAGCACCGGGACACCGCGGGATACGCAGTATTTT.

The CDR3 here is CASRLEVETQYF. The CDR3 region has the DNA TGTGCCAGCAGATTAGAGGTGGAGACCCAGTACTTC. The V and J genes are TRBV2 and TRBJ2-5; D is unresolved. The CDR3 has 12 residues. CDR1 and CDR2 from the germline V gene are SNHLY and FYNNEI. V lost 6 bases and J 5 bases, leaving 10 bases between the germline ends.

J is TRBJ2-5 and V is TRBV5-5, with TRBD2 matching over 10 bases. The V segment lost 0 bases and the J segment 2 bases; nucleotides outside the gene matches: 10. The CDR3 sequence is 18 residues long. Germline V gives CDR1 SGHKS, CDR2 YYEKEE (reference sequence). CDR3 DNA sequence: TGTGCCAGCAGCTTGGCCCGTTCGTCTAGCGGGAGACAAGAGACCCAGTACTTC. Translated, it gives CASSLARSSSGRQETQYF.

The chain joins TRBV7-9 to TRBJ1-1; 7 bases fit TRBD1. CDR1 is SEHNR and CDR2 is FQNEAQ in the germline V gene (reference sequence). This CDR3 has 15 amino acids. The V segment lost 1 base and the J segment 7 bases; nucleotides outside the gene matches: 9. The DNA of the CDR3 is TGTGCCAGCAGCTTAGGACAGGGCTCTGAGTATGAAGCTTTCTTT. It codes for CASSLGQGSEYEAFF.

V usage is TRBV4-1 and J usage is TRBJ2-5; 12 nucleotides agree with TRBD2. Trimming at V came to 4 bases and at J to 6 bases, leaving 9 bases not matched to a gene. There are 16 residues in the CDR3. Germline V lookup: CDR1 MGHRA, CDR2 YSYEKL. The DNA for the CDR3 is TGCGCCAGCAGCCTCATCGGGACTAGCGGGCCGAAGACCCAGTACTTC. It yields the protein CASSLIGTSGPKTQYF.